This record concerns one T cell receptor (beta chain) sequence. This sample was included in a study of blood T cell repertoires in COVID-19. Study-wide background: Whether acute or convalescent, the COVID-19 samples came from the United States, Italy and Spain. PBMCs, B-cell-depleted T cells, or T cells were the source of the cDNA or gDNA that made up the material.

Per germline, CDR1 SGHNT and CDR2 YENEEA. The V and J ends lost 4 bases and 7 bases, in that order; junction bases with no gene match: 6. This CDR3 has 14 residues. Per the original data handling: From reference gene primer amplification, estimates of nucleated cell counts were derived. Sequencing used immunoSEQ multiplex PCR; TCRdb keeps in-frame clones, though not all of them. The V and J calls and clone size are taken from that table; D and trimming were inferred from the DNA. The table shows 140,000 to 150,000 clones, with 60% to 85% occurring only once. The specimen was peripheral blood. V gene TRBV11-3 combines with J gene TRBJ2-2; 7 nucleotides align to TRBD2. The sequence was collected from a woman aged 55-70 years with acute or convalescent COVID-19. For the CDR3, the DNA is TGTGCCAGCAGCTCCGGACTAGTTAACGGGGAGCTGTTTTTT. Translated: CASSSGLVNGELFF.